This paragraph reports one T cell receptor beta chain. This sample is drawn from a study of shared clonotypes between healthy human individuals. Assay execution proceeded at the deep level. Per the original data handling: There were no quality scores in the junction-only immunoSEQ sequences, so filtering differed. Repertoires were generated with immunoSEQ multiplex PCR, while TCRdb's copy carries only in-frame clones and drops some. V, J and clone size reflect that table, while D and trimming were determined from the DNA. The table has about 1 million clones, around four fifths seen once. Germline trimming cut 4 bases from V and 0 bases from J; bases unmatched to any gene: 3. The CDR3 is made up of 16 amino acids. CDR1 is SGHNT, CDR2 YYREEE, per germline (reference sequence).

The clonotype was recovered from a man younger than 35 in good health. The sample comprised memory CD4+ T cells sorted from blood. This sample's subset: CD45RA-negative fraction. This chain links TRBV5-4 with TRBJ2-2; 10 positions match TRBD1. CDR3 in amino acids: CASSPTGGANTGELFF. The CDR3 nucleotides read TGTGCCAGCAGCCCGACAGGGGGCGCGAACACCGGGGAGCTGTTTTTT. Variable domain in full (rest from reference TRBV5-4 and TRBJ2-2): ETGVTQSPTHLIKTRGQQVTLRCSSQSGHNTVSWYQQALGQGPQFIFQYYREEENGRGNFPPRFSGLQFPNYSSELNVNALELDDSALYLCASSPTGGANTGELFFGEGSRLTVL.